What follows are 17 T cell receptor beta chains derived from one specimen sequenced in a study of spatial heterogeneity in lung cancer. One entry per CDR3 protein results from TCRdb running MiXCR on the 5' RACE reads. The table shows tens of thousands of distinct CDR3 sequences, with around 6.5% occurring only once. Documented time point: sample taken at primary tumor resection. Without sorting, whole RNA was sequenced from tumor, nontumor lung or frozen PBMC. The sample consisted of PBMCs, taken at surgery. These receptors originate from a female donor with early-stage non-small cell lung cancer.

Regarding this clonotype: This may be a read error, as it is one base from a much larger clone. The chain uses TRBV11-3 and TRBJ2-7; 7 bases fit TRBD1. V dropped 7 bases and J dropped 0; count of bases not matched to a gene: 9. Germline CDR1 is SGHNT and CDR2 is YENEEA. The CDR3 has 15 residues. CDR3 sequence reads: CASNKRPGGSYEQYF. In nucleotides, the CDR3 is TGTGCCAGCAACAAAAGGCCAGGGGGCTCCTACGAGCAGTACTTC.

This clonotype was seen repeatedly, ten times or more. This rearrangement joins TRBV4-1 to TRBJ1-5; D is ambiguous. The CDR3 loop spans 17 amino acids. The ends were cut back, 0 bases at V and 5 bases at J, with 17 bases in the middle. Germline V lookup: CDR1 MGHRA, CDR2 YSYEKL. The DNA for the CDR3 is TGCGCCAGCAGCCAAGAGGGTCTTTTATACCCAGATCAGCCCCAGCATTTT. Protein sequence: CASSQEGLLYPDQPQHF.

This clonotype was seen repeatedly, ten times or more. This chain links TRBV10-2 with TRBJ1-5, with unresolved D. V was pared by 8 bases and J by 3 bases, with 11 bases between. From germline, CDR1 is WSHSY and CDR2 SAAADI. This CDR3 spans 13 amino acids. The CDR3 protein is CASSVLANQPQHF. The CDR3 coding sequence is TGCGCCAGCTCTGTCCTGGCCAATCAGCCCCAGCATTTT.

This clonotype was observed once. The chain couples TRBV2 to TRBJ1-5; the D is unclear. The CDR3 loop spans 15 amino acids. V was cut by 2 bases and J by 11 bases, with 19 bases left in between. CDR1 is SNHLY, CDR2 FYNNEI, per germline. As DNA, the CDR3 is TGTGCCAGCAGTGAAAGGGTCGGCCCCCAGGTAACCCAGCATTTT. This gives the protein CASSERVGPQVTQHF. Using reference TRBV2 and TRBJ1-5 for the parts outside the CDR3, the full variable domain is EPEVTQTPSHQVTQMGQEVILRCVPISNHLYFYWYRQILGQKVEFLVSFYNNEISEKSEIFDDQFSVERPDGSNFTLKIRSTKLEDSAMYFCASSERVGPQVTQHFGDGTRLSIL.

This clonotype showed up just a few times. The rearrangement uses TRBV7-9 and TRBJ1-5; 7 bases align to TRBD1. V lost 5 bases and J lost 4; bases outside the gene matches: 5. Germline loops: CDR1 SEHNR, CDR2 FQNEAQ (reference sequence). The CDR3 contains 14 residues. CDR3 loop: CASSLQGNNQPQHF. As DNA, the CDR3 is TGTGCCAGCAGCCTACAGGGGAATAATCAGCCCCAGCATTTT.

The V call is TRBV2, the J call TRBJ1-5; D is unresolved. The CDR3 is 14 amino acids. Between the trimmed V and J ends, which lost 3 bases and 3 bases, there was a span of 9 bases. Germline-derived CDR1 and CDR2 are SNHLY and FYNNEI. The CDR3 DNA follows: TGTGCCAGCAGTGAGGGTAACATCAATCAGCCCCAGCATTTT. Protein sequence: CASSEGNINQPQHF.

This clonotype was recorded a few times. This chain uses TRBV5-8 with TRBJ2-3; D perhaps matches TRBD2 (5 bases). The V and J ends lost 7 bases and 0 bases respectively, with 15 bases between them. CDR3 length: 15 residues. Germline V gene sequence: CDR1 SGHTS, CDR2 YDEGEE. The CDR3 DNA sequence: TGTGCCAGCGGTCCCAGGACTCCTAGCACAGATACGCAGTATTTT. This sequence encodes CASGPRTPSTDTQYF.

This clonotype appeared many times. The V gene is TRBV12-3 or TRBV12-4, the J gene TRBJ2-7; no reliable D call. The CDR3 is 15 residues long. V lost 0 bases and J 0 bases, leaving 9 bases between the germline ends. The CDR3 loop reads CASSLARLNSYEQYF. In DNA, the CDR3 is TGTGCCAGCAGTTTAGCTAGGTTAAACTCCTACGAGCAGTACTTC.

This clonotype was seen at least ten times. The genes are TRBV7-2 and TRBJ1-1, with D unclear. The germline V and J ends were trimmed by 4 bases and 6 bases, with 21 bases remaining between them. There are 16 residues in the CDR3. Germline V gene sequence: CDR1 SGHTA, CDR2 FQGNSA. The CDR3, as DNA: TGTGCCAGCAGCTCAAAGAGCGGGCCCCCAGTTTCTGAAGCTTTCTTT. It specifies CASSSKSGPPVSEAFF.

This clonotype has a count of ten or more. The chain is built from TRBV7-9 and TRBJ1-2; D remains unclear. Germline V gene data show CDR1 as SEHNR and CDR2 as FQNEAQ (reference sequence). V was cut by 5 bases and J by 3 bases, with 13 bases left in between. This CDR3 is built from 14 residues. The CDR3 bases are TGTGCCAGCAGCCCCGGCCAGGCTGACTATGGCTACACCTTC. It translates to CASSPGQADYGYTF.

There are many counts of this clonotype. This sequence joins TRBV20-1 and TRBJ2-7, with D possibly TRBD2 on 5 matching bases. V was shortened by 3 bases and J by 4 bases, with 16 bases between the two germline ends. Germline loops: CDR1 DFQATT, CDR2 SNEGSKA (reference sequence). CDR3 size: 14 residues. CDR3 coding DNA: TGCAGTGCTAGGGGTCAGTCTACGGGATACGAGCAGTACTTC. Translation gives CSARGQSTGYEQYF.

This clonotype appeared many times. The chain recombines TRBV5-1 with TRBJ1-2, with D perhaps TRBD1 (5 bases). CDR1 is SGHRS, CDR2 YFSETQ, per germline. The CDR3 loop spans 15 amino acids. V was trimmed by 0 bases and J by 8 bases, leaving 17 bases between them. CDR3 nucleotides: TGCGCCAGCAGCTTGGTTGGGACTGAAACCGGCGGCTACACCTTC. Protein product: CASSLVGTETGGYTF.

This clonotype was observed many times. This chain joins TRBV4-2 and TRBJ2-3; 7 positions match TRBD1. CDR1 is LGHNA, CDR2 YNFKEQ, per germline. Trimming at V came to 0 bases and at J to 1 base, leaving 1 base not matched to a gene. This CDR3 spans 15 amino acids. CDR3 nucleotides: TGTGCCAGCAGCCAAGATAGGGGGCGCACAGATACGCAGTATTTT. Protein product: CASSQDRGRTDTQYF.

The rearrangement links TRBV15 to TRBJ2-7; 7 nucleotides line up with TRBD2. The CDR3 sequence is 16 residues long. The J segment lost 5 bases and the V segment lost 1 base, leaving 11 bases of the junction unmatched. The germline CDR1 and CDR2 sequences are LNHNV and YYDKDF (reference sequence). The CDR3 reads CATSRGLKRGFHEQYF. Here the CDR3 DNA reads TGTGCCACCAGCAGAGGCCTAAAGCGGGGTTTCCACGAGCAGTACTTC. Supplemented by reference TRBV15 and TRBJ2-7, the full variable domain reads DAMVIQNPRYQVTQFGKPVTLSCSQTLNHNVMYWYQQKSSQAPKLLFHYYDKDFNNEADTPDNFQSRRPNTSFCFLDIRSPGLGDTAMYLCATSRGLKRGFHEQYFGPGTRLTVT.

This clonotype was counted a few times. This chain joins TRBV20-1 and TRBJ1-4; D is possibly TRBD1 (6 bases). The CDR3 loop spans 14 amino acids. Trimming pared 3 bases from V and 5 bases from J, leaving 13 bases between. From germline, CDR1 is DFQATT and CDR2 SNEGSKA (reference sequence). CDR3 in DNA: TGCAGTGCTAGCGGACAGTATGAAAATGAAAAACTGTTTTTT. Protein sequence: CSASGQYENEKLFF.

For this clonotype: The junction and the germline gene differ at one end; a read error may be behind it. The chain carries TRBV5-1 and TRBJ2-5, with unresolved D. The CDR3 is made up of 14 amino acids. Germline V gives CDR1 SGHRS, CDR2 YFSETQ. The CDR3 region has the DNA TGCGCCAGCAGCTTGTCTCAGAACCAGGAGACCCAGTACTTC. Its translation: CASSLSQNQETQYF.

The chain links TRBV12-3 or TRBV12-4 to TRBJ2-1, with TRBD2 matching over 13 bases. V shed 4 bases, J shed 8 bases, and the junction held 5 bases outside the gene matches. The CDR3 is 15 residues long. CDR3 DNA sequence: TGTGCCAGCAGTTCGACTAGCGGGGGGTATGATGAGCAGTTCTTC. This encodes CASSSTSGGYDEQFF.